This passage covers 5 T cell receptor delta chains from one sample sequenced in a study of Vδ1+ human thymocytes. These receptors have no identified antigens. Study-wide results and limits: Thymic TRG and TRD repertoires appeared highly polyclonal, with Gaussian CDR3 length distributions.

Extracted RNA was reverse transcribed into cDNA. CDR3 amplicons came from multiplex PCR with pooled V-gene forward and constant-region reverse primers. TCRdb re-called clones from the multiplex PCR reads using CATT. The sample shows about 58,000 delta-chain clones, roughly 15% of them seen only once. The sample consisted of Vdelta1+ gamma-delta thymocytes from the thymus. Subset defined: FACS-sorted CD3+ TCRalphabeta- TCRVdelta1+ TCRVdelta2- thymocytes. The receptor source for this set is a girl less than two years old who had congenital heart surgery.

V usage is TRDV1 and J usage is TRDJ1, with 9 bases fitting TRDD2. The CDR3 has 17 residues. Germline V CDR1 and CDR2: TSWWSYY, QGS. Germline trimming cut 4 bases from V and 5 bases from J; bases unmatched to any gene: 14. CDR3 sequence (DNA): TGTGCTCTTGGGGGGCCTTCCTACCCACTGGAGAAGGATAAACTCATCTTT. It specifies CALGGPSYPLEKDKLIF.

V is TRDV1 and J is TRDJ1, with 12 bases fitting TRDD3. V lost 3 bases, J lost 1 base, and 21 bases stayed unmatched. The CDR3 sequence is 22 residues long. Germline V gene data show CDR1 as TSWWSYY and CDR2 as QGS. The CDR3 DNA sequence: TGTGCTCTTGGGGACGCTTCCTACGCAGACTGGGGGATACAACTCTCCACCGATAAACTCATCTTT. Its protein is CALGDASYADWGIQLSTDKLIF.

This clone has just a few counts. The rearrangement uses TRDV1 and TRDJ1; 8 nucleotides line up with TRDD3. V lost 5 bases, J lost 4 bases, and 12 bases stayed unmatched. The CDR3 consists of 16 residues. Germline CDR1 and CDR2: TSWWSYY and QGS. The DNA of the CDR3 is TGTGCTCTTGGGTTTACTGGGGGTCCCATAAACGATAAACTCATCTTT. It specifies CALGFTGGPINDKLIF.

V and J are TRDV1 and TRDJ1, with 12 nucleotides matching TRDD3. J lost 1 base, V lost 2 bases, and 11 bases had no gene match. This CDR3 has 19 amino acids. Per germline, CDR1 TSWWSYY and CDR2 QGS. The CDR3 DNA follows: TGTGCTCTTGGGGAATCCTTCCCTGGGGGATACGGAGTCACCGATAAACTCATCTTT. Translated: CALGESFPGGYGVTDKLIF.

The rearrangement links TRDV1 to TRDJ1, with D possibly being TRDD3 (6 bases). V lost 0 bases and J 1 base, leaving 9 bases between the germline ends. Germline V gene data show CDR1 as TSWWSYY and CDR2 as QGS. This CDR3 has 15 amino acids. This CDR3 reads CALGELGDATDKLIF. The CDR3 region has the DNA TGTGCTCTTGGGGAACTTGGGGATGCCACCGATAAACTCATCTTT.